Below, 27 T cell receptor beta chains from the same sample are listed, as sequenced in a study of post-analysis software for immune sequencing data. Study outcomes and limitations: Relative to controls, patients had a few TRBV segments at higher frequency, with TRBV5-6, TRBV5-1 and TRBV20-1 among these.

Built from TCR beta cDNA, the libraries had unique molecular identifiers in them. TCRdb reanalysed the PCR reads using MiXCR and keeps one entry per CDR3 protein. The sample holds hundreds of thousands of distinct CDR3 sequences, approximately 30% seen once. Their antigens remain unidentified. Sequencing was done on a sample of blood. These receptors were taken from a girl aged 10-17 years with multiple sclerosis.

The J gene is TRBJ2-2, the V gene TRBV7-9; 9 bases align to TRBD1. The length of the CDR3 is 15 residues. From germline, CDR1 is SEHNR and CDR2 FQNEAQ (reference sequence). The V segment lost 2 bases and the J segment 6 bases; nucleotides outside the gene matches: 4. CDR3 sequence reads: CASSLQTGGAGELFF. The CDR3 DNA reads TGTGCCAGCAGCTTACAGACAGGGGGTGCCGGGGAGCTGTTTTTT.

A word on this clonotype: A much larger clone lies one base from this, so it may be a read error. The chain's CDR3 is CTISEVDGTDTQYF. The CDR3 nucleotides are TGTACCATCAGTGAGGTGGATGGTACAGATACGCAGTATTTT. The chain employs TRBV10-3 and TRBJ2-3; no firm D call. The V gene's germline CDR1 is ENHRY and CDR2 SYGVKD. This CDR3 is 14 amino acids long.

CDR3 in amino acids: CASSRTGLEAFF. As DNA, the CDR3 is TGTGCCAGCAGCCGAACAGGGTTGGAAGCTTTCTTT. J is TRBJ1-1 and V is TRBV14; D is possibly TRBD1 (6 bases). Germline V gene data show CDR1 as SGHDN and CDR2 as FVKESK. Trimming removed 4 bases from V and 8 bases from J, with 11 bases in between. This CDR3 has 12 residues.

This clonotype has a handful of counts. This chain joins TRBV15 and TRBJ1-2; D unresolved. CDR3 length equals 14 residues. Per the germline V gene, CDR1 is LNHNV and CDR2 is YYDKDF (reference sequence). The germline V and J ends were trimmed by 2 bases and 4 bases, with 11 bases remaining between them. Here the CDR3 DNA reads TGTGCCACCAGCAGACCAGACGAACGCTATGGCTACACCTTC. Translation: CATSRPDERYGYTF.

The genes are TRBV3-1 and TRBJ2-5, with 12 bases that match TRBD2. V lost 2 bases and J lost 4; bases outside the gene matches: 5. The CDR3 contains 16 residues. CDR1 LGHDT and CDR2 YNNKEL come from the germline V gene (reference sequence). The CDR3 DNA reads as TGTGCCAGCAGCCAACTAGCGGGGGGGCGGTCAGAGACCCAGTACTTC. Amino acids: CASSQLAGGRSETQYF.

This clonotype was observed a handful of times. The rearrangement joins TRBV6-2 or TRBV6-3 to TRBJ2-5; D gene ambiguous. The CDR3 contains 14 residues. Germline CDR1 and CDR2: MNHEY and SVGEGT. Deletions cut 8 bases from V and 7 bases from J, with 20 bases between. The CDR3 sequence is CASRTDPAGGTQYF. As DNA, the CDR3 is TGTGCCAGCCGAACGGACCCCGCAGGTGGGACCCAGTACTTC.

The V and J genes are TRBV28 and TRBJ2-2; D is perhaps TRBD1 (6 bases). The V and J ends lost 3 bases and 2 bases respectively, with 10 bases between them. This CDR3 is built from 15 residues. The V gene's germline CDR1 is MDHEN and CDR2 SYDVKM. CDR3 coding DNA: TGTGCCAGCAGTTTCAGGGACACCAACACCGGGGAGCTGTTTTTT. Translation: CASSFRDTNTGELFF.

The chain uses TRBV20-1 and TRBJ2-1; D possibly corresponds to TRBD2 (6 bases). The CDR3 has 15 residues. V was trimmed by 6 bases and J by 4 bases, leaving 19 bases between them. CDR1 DFQATT and CDR2 SNEGSKA come from the germline V gene (reference sequence). The CDR3 region has the DNA TGCAGTGCCCTGCGGGGAGCGGCCATGTACAATGAGCAGTTCTTC. The encoded protein is CSALRGAAMYNEQFF.

The gene calls are TRBV29-1 and TRBJ1-1; no firm D call. V gave up 5 bases and J gave up 4 bases, with 26 bases separating them. The germline CDR1 and CDR2 sequences are SQVTM and ANQGSEA. The CDR3 spans 17 residues. DNA of the CDR3: TGCAGCGTTTTAAATTCGAATGATTGGTTTTTGAGCACTGAAGCTTTCTTT. As protein: CSVLNSNDWFLSTEAFF.

Written as DNA, the CDR3 is TGTGCCAGCAGCTCGACGAGGGAGGGCAGGGAGCAGTACTTC. Residues: CASSSTREGREQYF. This chain joins TRBV7-9 and TRBJ2-7, with 7 bases identical to TRBD2. Germline V gives CDR1 SEHNR, CDR2 FQNEAQ (reference sequence). Trimming took 4 bases from V and 7 from J; bases not matched to a gene: 10. The CDR3 extends over 14 amino acids.

This chain uses TRBV6-5 with TRBJ2-3, with TRBD2 matching over 7 bases. There are 15 residues in the CDR3. Trimming at V came to 6 bases and at J to 3 bases, leaving 9 bases not matched to a gene. Germline CDR1 reads MNHEY; CDR2 reads SVGAGI. The CDR3 protein is CASRPGEGGTDTQYF. CDR3 bases: TGTGCCAGCAGGCCGGGGGAGGGCGGTACAGATACGCAGTATTTT.

This chain connects TRBV9 to TRBJ2-1; TRBD1 or TRBD2 may be the D gene (5 bases each). Germline assignment: CDR1 SGDLS and CDR2 YYNGEE. Trimming took 4 bases from V and 1 from J, leaving 12 bases between them. The length of the CDR3 is 15 residues. The CDR3 loop is CASSSRQRSYNEQFF. The CDR3, as DNA: TGTGCCAGCAGCTCCCGACAGCGGTCCTACAATGAGCAGTTCTTC.

Only a few counts were recorded for this clonotype. The chain uses TRBV6-5 and TRBJ2-1, with TRBD2 matching over 8 bases. Germline-derived CDR1 and CDR2 are MNHEY and SVGAGI. CDR3 length: 15 amino acids. The ends lost 5 bases at V and 9 bases at J; junction bases unmatched: 12. The CDR3 DNA reads as TGTGCCAGCAGTCGCACTAGCGGTCCGCCGGGTGAGCAGTTCTTC. It translates to CASSRTSGPPGEQFF.

The chain carries TRBV7-9 and TRBJ2-7, with TRBD1 matching 8 bases. V was pared by 1 base and J by 5 bases, with 10 bases of the junction left unmatched. Germline loops: CDR1 SEHNR, CDR2 FQNEAQ (reference sequence). The CDR3 extends over 16 amino acids. CDR3 residues: CASSLVGGRGQDEQYF. In DNA form, the CDR3 reads TGTGCCAGCAGCTTAGTAGGCGGCAGGGGGCAGGACGAGCAGTACTTC. Full variable domain (remainder filled in from reference TRBV7-9 and TRBJ2-7): DTGVSQNPRHKITKRGQNVTFRCDPISEHNRLYWYRQTLGQGPEFLTYFQNEAQLEKSRLLSDRFSAERPKGSFSTLEIQRTEQGDSAMYLCASSLVGGRGQDEQYFGPGTRLTVT.

This chain connects TRBV5-1 to TRBJ2-2; no clear D gene. This CDR3 has 16 amino acids. Deletions cut 0 bases from V and 7 bases from J, with 16 bases between. Germline V gene lookup returns CDR1 SGHRS and CDR2 YFSETQ. The CDR3 spells CASSLGDLGYGGELFF. CDR3 nucleotides: TGCGCCAGCAGCTTGGGCGATCTGGGGTACGGCGGGGAGCTGTTTTTT.

Only a few counts were recorded for this clonotype. The CDR3 here is CASSLSRARGYTF. CDR3 sequence (DNA): TGTGCCAGCAGTTTATCGAGGGCGCGCGGCTACACCTTC. The chain is built from TRBV27 and TRBJ1-2; unclear D gene. The CDR3 covers 13 residues. Germline CDR1 is MNHEY and CDR2 is SMNVEV (reference sequence). V gave up 0 bases and J gave up 8 bases, with 10 bases separating them.

This clonotype was detected only a few times. V and J are TRBV20-1 and TRBJ1-4; 7 nucleotides align to TRBD1. The V and J ends lost 5 bases and 4 bases, in that order; junction bases with no gene match: 7. Germline V gives CDR1 DFQATT, CDR2 SNEGSKA (reference sequence). The CDR3 runs 14 residues. The CDR3: CSAEPGQINEKLFF. CDR3 bases: TGCAGTGCTGAACCGGGACAGATTAATGAAAAACTGTTTTTT.

The chain joins TRBV3-1 to TRBJ2-5; perhaps TRBD2 as D (6 bases). The CDR3 has 15 amino acids. V was pared by 4 bases and J by 2 bases, with 14 bases between. Germline V gene sequence: CDR1 LGHDT, CDR2 YNNKEL (reference sequence). The CDR3 DNA reads TGTGCCAGCAGCCTATACGGGGGAGTTCAAGAGACCCAGTACTTC. Protein: CASSLYGGVQETQYF.

The rearrangement joins TRBV5-1 to TRBJ1-5; TRBD1 is a possible D gene (5 bases). With 0 bases removed from V and 1 base from J, the gap between germline ends came to 11 bases. The CDR3 spans 16 residues. Germline-derived CDR1 and CDR2 are SGHRS and YFSETQ. The CDR3 is CASSLDGTGSNQPQHF. CDR3 nucleotide sequence: TGCGCCAGCAGCTTGGACGGGACCGGGAGCAATCAGCCCCAGCATTTT.

This clonotype was detected only a few times. The rearrangement joins TRBV7-2 to TRBJ2-7, with 7 bases lining up with TRBD1. The junction had 7 bases not matched to a gene; V was cut back by 0 bases and J by 5 bases. Per germline, CDR1 SGHTA and CDR2 FQGNSA. The CDR3 extends over 15 amino acids. CDR3 in DNA: TGTGCCAGCAGCTTAGCAGGTCAGGGGGTCCACGAGCAGTACTTC. Translated, it gives CASSLAGQGVHEQYF.

In the case of this clonotype: At one end, the junction sequence differs from germline, possibly due to a read error. This chain uses TRBV4-3 with TRBJ2-1; D is undetermined. Germline-derived CDR1 and CDR2 are LGHNA and YSLEER. CDR3 length: 14 amino acids. The chain's CDR3 is CTSSQVVFYDEQFF. The CDR3 coding sequence is TGCACCAGCAGCCAAGTGGTTTTTTACGATGAGCAGTTCTTC.

The chain is built from TRBV20-1 and TRBJ2-4; TRBD2 matches 9 bases. Germline CDR1 is DFQATT and CDR2 is SNEGSKA (reference sequence). The CDR3 length is 15 residues. V was pared by 0 bases and J by 3 bases, with 3 bases of the junction left unmatched. The CDR3 DNA sequence: TGCAGTGCTAGAGAGACTAGCGGATACAAAAACATTCAGTACTTC. Its translation: CSARETSGYKNIQYF.

Only a few counts were recorded for this clonotype. This rearrangement joins TRBV6-2 or TRBV6-3 to TRBJ2-1, with D perhaps matching TRBD1 (5 bases). This CDR3 is 16 amino acids long. Trimming removed 4 bases at V and 1 base at J, with 14 bases between. CDR1 and CDR2 (germline): MNHEY, SVGEGT. CDR3 DNA sequence: TGTGCCAGCAGTTCAAACCCAGGGCCGTCCTACAATGAGCAGTTCTTC. It translates to CASSSNPGPSYNEQFF.

The V gene is TRBV7-8, the J gene TRBJ2-3, with TRBD1 as a possible D gene (5 bases). Trimming stripped 4 bases from V and 2 bases from J, with 13 bases between. The CDR3 has 15 amino acids. CDR1 is SGHVS, CDR2 FQNEAQ, per germline. The CDR3 sequence: CASSSPTDYTDTQYF. CDR3 coding DNA: TGTGCCAGCAGCTCCCCGACAGATTACACAGATACGCAGTATTTT.

A few counts support this clonotype. The V and J genes are TRBV5-6 and TRBJ2-1; D call uncertain. Germline CDR1 SGHDT, CDR2 YYEEEE. This CDR3 has 16 residues. V lost 3 bases, J lost 6 bases, and 19 bases lay in between. CDR3 sequence: CASSSGRFAWVNEQFF. CDR3 bases: TGTGCCAGCAGCTCCGGGCGGTTTGCTTGGGTCAATGAGCAGTTCTTC.

Many counts were recorded for this clonotype. The chain uses TRBV11-2 and TRBJ2-1, with D maybe TRBD1 (5 bases). This CDR3 has 15 residues. The germline V and J ends were trimmed by 1 base and 2 bases, with 9 bases remaining between them. The germline V gene has CDR1 SGHAT and CDR2 FQNNGV. In DNA, the CDR3 is TGTGCCAGCAGCTTAGGGGCAGGGCCCTACAATGAGCAGTTCTTC. Its protein product is CASSLGAGPYNEQFF.

The chain combines TRBV7-8 with TRBJ2-5; D is perhaps TRBD2 (5 bases). Trimming shortened V by 4 bases and J by 11 bases, and 17 bases separated the two germline ends. Germline CDR1 reads SGHVS; CDR2 reads FQNEAQ. The CDR3 loop spans 13 amino acids. The CDR3 reads CASSSEAVTEQYF. The CDR3 DNA reads as TGTGCCAGCAGCTCAGAAGCGGTTACAGAGCAGTACTTC.